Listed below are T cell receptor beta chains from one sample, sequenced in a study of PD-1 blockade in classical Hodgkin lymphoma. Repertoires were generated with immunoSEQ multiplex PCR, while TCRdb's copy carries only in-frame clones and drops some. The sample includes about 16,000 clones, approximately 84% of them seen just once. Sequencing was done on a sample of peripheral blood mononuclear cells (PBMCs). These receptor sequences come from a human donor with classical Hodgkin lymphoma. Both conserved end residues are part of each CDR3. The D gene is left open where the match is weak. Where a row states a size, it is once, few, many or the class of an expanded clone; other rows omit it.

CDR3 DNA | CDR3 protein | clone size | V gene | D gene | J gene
TGTGCCAGCAGCCAAACGGGGGGAAATACGCAGTATTTT | CASSQTGGNTQYF | . | TRBV7-2 | TRBD2 | TRBJ2-3
TGTGCCAGCAGCCCCGCGGACAGTAACACTGAAGCTTTCTTT | CASSPADSNTEAFF | . | TRBV13 | . | TRBJ1-1
TGTGCCAGCAGTTATGTTAGGACAGGAAATACAGATACGCAGTATTTT | CASSYVRTGNTDTQYF | once | TRBV6-5 | TRBD1 | TRBJ2-3
TGTGCCAGCAGCGTAGGTCCGGTGGGGCCGGCTGAAGCTTTCTTT | CASSVGPVGPAEAFF | . | TRBV9 | . | TRBJ1-1
TGTGCCAGCAGCTTAGTTTGGACTAACGACGAGCAGTACTTC | CASSLVWTNDEQYF | . | TRBV7-8 | . | TRBJ2-7
TGTGCCAGCAGCTTACCAGAGGGTCAAGCTTTCTTT | CASSLPEGQAFF | once | TRBV7-9 | . | TRBJ1-1
TGTGCCAGCAGCGTGACTAGCGGGAGGGGCGATGAGCAGTTCTTC | CASSVTSGRGDEQFF | . | TRBV9 | TRBD2 | TRBJ2-1
TGTGCCACCCAACGGGGGGGCAATCAGCCCCAGCATTTT | CATQRGGNQPQHF | large | TRBV6-5 | . | TRBJ1-5
TGCGCCAGCAGCGTCAATCCTGGAAACACCATATATTTT | CASSVNPGNTIYF | . | TRBV4-1 | . | TRBJ1-3
TGTGCCACCAGCAGGGGGGGACAGGGGTTTGGTAGCAATCAGCCCCAGCATTTT | CATSRGGQGFGSNQPQHF | . | TRBV15 | TRBD1 | TRBJ1-5
TGTGCCAGCATTCGGAAGGGGGGCTACAATGAGCAGTTCTTC | CASIRKGGYNEQFF | . | TRBV27 | . | TRBJ2-1
TGCGCCAGCAGTGAGTCCCTAGAGGGGGAGACCCAGTACTTC | CASSESLEGETQYF | . | TRBV10-1 | . | TRBJ2-5
TGTGCCAGCAGTCTCCAGGGTGGCACTGAAGCTTTCTTT | CASSLQGGTEAFF | . | TRBV6-5 | . | TRBJ1-1
TGCGCCAGCCGGGAAGGGGTCAATGAAAAACTGTTTTTT | CASREGVNEKLFF | . | TRBV5-1 | . | TRBJ1-4
TGTGCCAGCAGTTACTCGGAAGGATCTGGGGCCAACGTCCTGACTTTC | CASSYSEGSGANVLTF | once | TRBV6-5 | . | TRBJ2-6
TGTGCCAGCCAAAGGGGTAGCGGGACCCCCTACGAGCAGTACTTC | CASQRGSGTPYEQYF | . | TRBV27 | TRBD2 | TRBJ2-7
TGTGCCAGCAGCTCTTCCTCTAGCGGGTTTTACAATGAGCAGTTCTTC | CASSSSSSGFYNEQFF | . | TRBV7-6 | TRBD2 | TRBJ2-1